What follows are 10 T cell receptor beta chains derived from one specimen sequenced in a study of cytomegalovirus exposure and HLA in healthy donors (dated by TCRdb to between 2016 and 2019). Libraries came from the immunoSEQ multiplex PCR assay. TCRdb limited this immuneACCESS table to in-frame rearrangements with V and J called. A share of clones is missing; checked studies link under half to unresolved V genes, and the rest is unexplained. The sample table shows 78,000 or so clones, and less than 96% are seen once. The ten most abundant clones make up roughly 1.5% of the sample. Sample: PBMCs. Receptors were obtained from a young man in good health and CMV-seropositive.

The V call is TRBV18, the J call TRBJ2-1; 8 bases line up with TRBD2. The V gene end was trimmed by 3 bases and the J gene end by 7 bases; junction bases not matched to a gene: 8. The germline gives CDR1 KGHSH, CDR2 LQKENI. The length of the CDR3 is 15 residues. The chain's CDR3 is CASSPGTRVGNEQFF. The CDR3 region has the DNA TGTGCCAGCTCACCCGGGACTAGAGTAGGGAATGAGCAGTTCTTC.

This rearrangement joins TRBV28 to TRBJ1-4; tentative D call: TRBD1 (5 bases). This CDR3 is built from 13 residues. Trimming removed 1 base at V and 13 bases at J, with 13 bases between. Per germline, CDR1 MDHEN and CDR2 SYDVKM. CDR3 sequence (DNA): TGTGCCAGCAGTTTATCTATGGGGGGAGGACTGTTTTTT. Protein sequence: CASSLSMGGGLFF.

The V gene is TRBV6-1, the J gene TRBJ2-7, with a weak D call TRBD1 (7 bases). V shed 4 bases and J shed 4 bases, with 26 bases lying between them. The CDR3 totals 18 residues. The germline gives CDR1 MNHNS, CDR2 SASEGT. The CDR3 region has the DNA TGTGCCAGCAGTGGCGGGACAGACCCGCGCGGGGTCTCGTACGAGCAGTACTTC. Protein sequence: CASSGGTDPRGVSYEQYF.

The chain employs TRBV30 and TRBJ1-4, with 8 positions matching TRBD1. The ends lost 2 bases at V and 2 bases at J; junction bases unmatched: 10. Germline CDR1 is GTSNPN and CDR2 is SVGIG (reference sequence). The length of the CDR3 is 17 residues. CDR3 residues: CAWSLSGQGSTNEKLFF. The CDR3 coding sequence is TGTGCCTGGAGTCTATCCGGACAGGGAAGCACTAATGAAAAACTGTTTTTT.

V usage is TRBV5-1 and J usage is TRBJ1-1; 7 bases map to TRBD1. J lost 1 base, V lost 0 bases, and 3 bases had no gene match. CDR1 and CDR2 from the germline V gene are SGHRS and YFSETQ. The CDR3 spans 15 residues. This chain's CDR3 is CASSLVQGSNTEAFF. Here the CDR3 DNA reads TGCGCCAGCAGCTTGGTACAGGGGTCGAACACTGAAGCTTTCTTT.

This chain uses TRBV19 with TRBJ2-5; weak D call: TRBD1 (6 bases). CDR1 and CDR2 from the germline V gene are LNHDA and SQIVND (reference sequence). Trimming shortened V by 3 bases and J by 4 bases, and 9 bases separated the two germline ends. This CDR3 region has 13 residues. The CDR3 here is CASSIAGAETQYF. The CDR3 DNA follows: TGTGCCAGTAGTATTGCAGGGGCAGAGACCCAGTACTTC.

CDR3 amino acids: CASSMASGSYNEQFF. For the CDR3, the DNA is TGTGCCAGTAGTATGGCTAGCGGGAGTTACAATGAGCAGTTCTTC. The rearrangement links TRBV19 to TRBJ2-1, with TRBD2 identical over 10 bases. Germline lookup yields CDR1 LNHDA and CDR2 SQIVND (reference sequence). The CDR3 is 15 residues long. The V segment lost 3 bases and the J segment 4 bases; nucleotides outside the gene matches: 3.

The CDR3 spells CASRFRPGQAIYGYTF. The CDR3 DNA follows: TGTGCCAGTAGATTTCGCCCGGGACAGGCGATCTATGGCTACACCTTC. The chain joins TRBV19 to TRBJ1-2, with 8 bases fitting TRBD1. The CDR3 runs 16 residues. J gave up 4 bases and V 6 bases, and 13 bases lay outside the gene matches. The germline V gene encodes CDR1 LNHDA and CDR2 SQIVND (reference sequence).

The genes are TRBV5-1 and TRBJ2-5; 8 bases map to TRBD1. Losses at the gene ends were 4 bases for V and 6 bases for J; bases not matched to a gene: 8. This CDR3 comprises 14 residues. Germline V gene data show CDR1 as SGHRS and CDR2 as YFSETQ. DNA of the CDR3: TGCGCCAGCAGCGTGACAGGGGCCCCGAAGACCCAGTACTTC. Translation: CASSVTGAPKTQYF.

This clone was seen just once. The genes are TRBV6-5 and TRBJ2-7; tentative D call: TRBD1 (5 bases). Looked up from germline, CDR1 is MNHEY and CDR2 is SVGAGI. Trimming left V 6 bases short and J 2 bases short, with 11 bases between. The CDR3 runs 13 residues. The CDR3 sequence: CASSQTVAYEQYF. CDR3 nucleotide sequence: TGTGCCAGCAGCCAGACAGTGGCCTACGAGCAGTACTTC.